Each of the 27 T cell receptor beta chains below was sequenced from the same sample in a study of T cells after yellow fever vaccination. TCRdb reprocessed the 5' RACE reads via MiXCR and lists one record per CDR3 protein. This sample has 500,000 to 650,000 distinct CDR3 sequences, with around 16% found just once. This sample comprised PBMCs, obtained 4 to 5 days after the first yellow fever vaccination. These receptors all come from a man between 18 and 29 years old who received the YFV17D yellow fever vaccine.

This clonotype was found a few times. V usage is TRBV5-8 and J usage is TRBJ1-1, with a weak D call TRBD1 (5 bases). Germline lookup yields CDR1 SGHTS and CDR2 YDEGEE. Trimming removed 3 bases from V and 1 base from J, with 10 bases in between. There are 14 residues in the CDR3. CDR3 region: CASSWDGRNTEAFF. CDR3 DNA sequence: TGTGCCAGCAGCTGGGACGGACGGAACACTGAAGCTTTCTTT.

The gene calls are TRBV7-9 and TRBJ1-5, with D possibly being TRBD1 (5 bases). The V end was cut by 4 bases, the J end by 5 bases, with 9 bases between. The CDR3 loop spans 13 amino acids. CDR1 and CDR2 from the germline V gene are SEHNR and FQNEAQ (reference sequence). The CDR3 loop reads CASSSKGDQPQHF. CDR3 coding DNA: TGTGCCAGCAGCTCAAAAGGGGATCAGCCCCAGCATTTT.

This clonotype has a count of ten or more. This rearrangement joins TRBV14 to TRBJ2-5, with no clear D. This CDR3 comprises 13 residues. Germline V lookup: CDR1 SGHDN, CDR2 FVKESK. Trimming took 4 bases from V and 5 from J, leaving 11 bases between them. The CDR3 DNA is TGTGCCAGCAGCCCAAGGATGCGGGAGACCCAGTACTTC. Translation: CASSPRMRETQYF.

The sample holds a few counts of this clonotype. J is TRBJ2-4 and V is TRBV5-1; 9 bases match TRBD1. The CDR3 length is 15 residues. V lost 2 bases, J lost 7 bases, and 7 bases stayed unmatched. The germline gives CDR1 SGHRS, CDR2 YFSETQ. The CDR3, as DNA: TGCGCCAGCAGCTTTACAGGGGGCTTCGAGAACATTCAGTACTTC. Translating gives CASSFTGGFENIQYF.

This chain connects TRBV18 to TRBJ2-5; D gene uncertain. This CDR3 is built from 13 residues. V lost 1 base and J 1 base, leaving 4 bases between the germline ends. Germline values: CDR1 KGHSH, CDR2 LQKENI. CDR3 DNA: TGTGCCAGCTCACCACTGATCCAAGAGACCCAGTACTTC. Translated: CASSPLIQETQYF.

This chain links TRBV1 with TRBJ1-5; no check of the table's D call, TRBD1, against the DNA was made. TRBV1 constitutes a pseudogene. CDR3 size: 14 residues. The CDR3 loop is CTSRGGQFNQPQHF. Here the CDR3 DNA reads TGCACCAGCAGGGGAGGACAGTTCAATCAGCCCCAGCATTTT.

The chain recombines TRBV20-1 with TRBJ2-5; maybe TRBD1 (7 bases). Trimming pared 0 bases from V and 4 bases from J, leaving 15 bases between. CDR1 is DFQATT, CDR2 SNEGSKA, per germline (reference sequence). The length of the CDR3 is 15 residues. The chain's CDR3 is CSAREGGNRGETQYF. The CDR3 DNA follows: TGCAGTGCTAGAGAGGGAGGAAACAGGGGAGAGACCCAGTACTTC.

This clonotype was counted only a few times. The chain couples TRBV9 to TRBJ2-3, with D uncertain. The V end lost 0 bases, the J end lost 4 bases, and 9 bases lay between the germline ends. The CDR3 covers 14 residues. The germline gives CDR1 SGDLS, CDR2 YYNGEE. CDR3 in DNA: TGTGCCAGCAGCGTAGCTTCCCAGTCAGATACGCAGTATTTT. It translates to CASSVASQSDTQYF.

This clonotype was seen repeatedly, ten times or more. The V call is TRBV6-1, the J call TRBJ2-1, with 7 positions matching TRBD2. The CDR3 sequence is 15 residues long. V shed 3 bases, J shed 3 bases, and the junction held 5 bases outside the gene matches. CDR1 and CDR2 (germline): MNHNS, SASEGT. Written as DNA, the CDR3 is TGTGCCAGCAGTGACGGGGCGGGGGACTACAATGAGCAGTTCTTC. Protein: CASSDGAGDYNEQFF.

The V gene is TRBV20-1, the J gene TRBJ1-5; the match to TRBD1 covers 7 bases. CDR1 and CDR2 from the germline V gene are DFQATT and SNEGSKA (reference sequence). V shed 5 bases and J 8 bases; nucleotides not matched to a gene: 9. The CDR3 spans 13 residues. CDR3 loop: CSALRTGMEPQHF. The CDR3 bases are TGCAGTGCTCTAAGGACAGGCATGGAGCCCCAGCATTTT.

This clonotype was counted a few times. This chain joins TRBV5-4 and TRBJ2-7; D unclear. The ends were cut back, 5 bases at V and 3 bases at J, with 6 bases in the middle. The CDR3 has 11 residues. Germline loops: CDR1 SGHNT, CDR2 YYREEE (reference sequence). The CDR3 here is CASSRYYEQYF. The CDR3 nucleotides read TGTGCCAGCAGTCGCTACTACGAGCAGTACTTC.

A few counts support this clonotype. This chain connects TRBV12-3 or TRBV12-4 to TRBJ2-1; TRBD2 agrees at 10 bases. V trimming: 5 bases; J trimming: 12 bases; junction bases outside the gene matches: 4. There are 12 residues in the CDR3. The CDR3 sequence is CASSESSGGQFF. CDR3 DNA: TGTGCCAGCAGTGAATCTAGCGGGGGGCAGTTCTTC.

The chain employs TRBV5-1 and TRBJ1-1, with 10 bases aligning to TRBD1. CDR1 SGHRS and CDR2 YFSETQ come from the germline V gene. This CDR3 spans 19 amino acids. V was pared by 0 bases and J by 2 bases, with 13 bases of the junction left unmatched. CDR3 residues: CASSLGFPGTGERNTEAFF. CDR3 sequence (DNA): TGCGCCAGCAGCTTGGGATTCCCGGGGACAGGGGAGAGAAACACTGAAGCTTTCTTT.

The V gene is TRBV10-2, the J gene TRBJ2-6; TRBD1 is a possible D gene (5 bases). The CDR3 totals 14 residues. V lost 10 bases to trimming and J lost 4 bases, with 14 bases between them. Germline CDR1 is WSHSY and CDR2 is SAAADI. CDR3 sequence reads: CAIRSGSGANVLTF. The CDR3 DNA follows: TGCGCCATCCGATCAGGGTCGGGGGCCAACGTCCTGACTTTC.

The chain employs TRBV29-1 and TRBJ1-3; D unresolved. Per the germline V gene, CDR1 is SQVTM and CDR2 is ANQGSEA. With 3 bases removed from V and 0 bases from J, the gap between germline ends came to 12 bases. The CDR3 totals 15 residues. In nucleotides, the CDR3 is TGCAGCGTTGAGGACCGACCATTCTCTGGAAACACCATATATTTT. This gives the protein CSVEDRPFSGNTIYF.

The CDR3 bases are TGTGCCAGCAGTCCCCCCGGACAGTACGAGCAGTACGTC. Translation: CASSPPGQYEQYV. The chain carries TRBV28 and TRBJ2-7; perhaps TRBD1 as D (6 bases). Trimming took 5 bases from V and 4 from J, leaving 12 bases between them. CDR1 is MDHEN, CDR2 SYDVKM, per germline. This CDR3 region has 13 residues.

The table lists this clonotype with a few counts. The chain has TRBV25-1 and TRBJ2-2, with D possibly called TRBD1 or TRBD2 (6 bases each). Per germline, CDR1 MGHDK and CDR2 SYGVNS. The CDR3 has 15 residues. Deletions cut 7 bases from V and 5 bases from J, with 17 bases between. The CDR3 nucleotides are TGTGCCAGCAATCCCGGGGGCGAAGGGACCGGGGAGCTGTTTTTT. Translating it yields CASNPGGEGTGELFF.

This clonotype has only a few counts. The V call is TRBV2, the J call TRBJ2-3, with TRBD2 matching 8 bases. J gave up 5 bases and V 4 bases, and 8 bases lay outside the gene matches. From germline, CDR1 is SNHLY and CDR2 FYNNEI. The CDR3 length is 15 residues. The CDR3 DNA follows: TGTGCCAGCAGTGTCCCCAGCGGGGGAGGAGATACGCAGTATTTT. It translates to CASSVPSGGGDTQYF.

The table lists this clonotype with many counts. The chain has TRBV20-1 and TRBJ2-5; D gene unclear. The CDR3 spans 10 residues. Trimming took off 4 bases at V and 4 bases at J, with 4 bases between the two ends. Germline CDR1 and CDR2: DFQATT and SNEGSKA (reference sequence). CDR3 in DNA: TGCAGTGCTACCCGAGAGACCCAGTACTTC. Encoded protein: CSATRETQYF.

In this sample, this clonotype turned up many times. The rearrangement links TRBV4-3 to TRBJ2-2, with 8 bases identical to TRBD2. Germline V gene sequence: CDR1 LGHNA, CDR2 YSLEER. The CDR3 totals 16 residues. V gave up 1 base and J gave up 3 bases; unmatched junction bases: 4. CDR3 residues: CASSQGTSPYTGELFF. CDR3 bases: TGCGCCAGCAGCCAAGGGACTAGCCCTTACACCGGGGAGCTGTTTTTT.

This clonotype appeared many times. This rearrangement joins TRBV7-2 to TRBJ1-1, with a possible D match to TRBD1 (5 bases). Germline V gives CDR1 SGHTA, CDR2 FQGNSA. The CDR3 is 15 residues long. The V gene lost 1 base and the J gene lost 1 base, with 10 bases spanning the gap. The CDR3: CASSLVGVRNTEAFF. CDR3 in DNA: TGTGCCAGCAGCTTAGTAGGGGTAAGGAACACTGAAGCTTTCTTT.

In this sample, this clonotype turned up a few times. The V call is TRBV20-1, the J call TRBJ2-7; perhaps TRBD1 as D (6 bases). The CDR3 has 12 amino acids. Germline assignment: CDR1 DFQATT and CDR2 SNEGSKA (reference sequence). V gave up 5 bases and J gave up 9 bases, with 17 bases separating them. The CDR3 spells CSAEDSTTGQYV. The CDR3 DNA reads TGCAGTGCTGAGGACAGTACTACGGGGCAGTACGTC.

A few counts support this clonotype. The chain links TRBV6-5 to TRBJ1-1; D unresolved. Germline CDR1 and CDR2: MNHEY and SVGAGI. The CDR3 is 11 residues long. V lost 5 bases and J 6 bases, leaving 7 bases between the germline ends. The CDR3 nucleotides read TGTGCCAGCAGTCGCGGCGCTGAAGCTTTCTTT. Translation: CASSRGAEAFF.

The gene calls are TRBV4-2 and TRBJ2-2; D is unclear. The CDR3 is made up of 14 amino acids. Germline CDR1 LGHNA, CDR2 YNFKEQ. Trimming removed 4 bases at V and 0 bases at J, with 6 bases between. For the CDR3, the DNA is TGTGCCAGCAGCCGGATAGCGAACACCGGGGAGCTGTTTTTT. Translating it yields CASSRIANTGELFF.

This clonotype has a count of ten or more. The chain couples TRBV12-3 or TRBV12-4 to TRBJ1-1; the D gene is possibly TRBD1 (5 bases). The CDR3 is 14 amino acids. V shed 2 bases and J shed 4 bases, with 11 bases lying between them. Here the CDR3 DNA reads TGTGCCAGCAGTTTACAGGGAGGAGGCACTGAAGCTTTCTTT. The encoded protein is CASSLQGGGTEAFF.

The rearrangement uses TRBV28 and TRBJ2-1, with D perhaps TRBD1 (7 bases). Germline V gene data show CDR1 as MDHEN and CDR2 as SYDVKM. The CDR3 has 15 amino acids. V was clipped by 3 bases and J by 2 bases, with 11 bases between them. The CDR3: CASSFGGTAYNEQFF. The CDR3 DNA reads as TGTGCCAGCAGTTTTGGCGGGACAGCCTACAATGAGCAGTTCTTC.

This chain connects TRBV6-1 to TRBJ2-3; 8 bases match TRBD2. From germline, CDR1 is MNHNS and CDR2 SASEGT. The trim removed 6 bases at V and 5 bases at J, leaving 19 bases unmatched. The CDR3 spans 18 residues. The CDR3 sequence: CASSPSGGPYLGVDTQYF. The DNA for the CDR3 is TGTGCCAGCAGCCCGAGCGGGGGCCCGTATCTCGGGGTAGATACGCAGTATTTT.